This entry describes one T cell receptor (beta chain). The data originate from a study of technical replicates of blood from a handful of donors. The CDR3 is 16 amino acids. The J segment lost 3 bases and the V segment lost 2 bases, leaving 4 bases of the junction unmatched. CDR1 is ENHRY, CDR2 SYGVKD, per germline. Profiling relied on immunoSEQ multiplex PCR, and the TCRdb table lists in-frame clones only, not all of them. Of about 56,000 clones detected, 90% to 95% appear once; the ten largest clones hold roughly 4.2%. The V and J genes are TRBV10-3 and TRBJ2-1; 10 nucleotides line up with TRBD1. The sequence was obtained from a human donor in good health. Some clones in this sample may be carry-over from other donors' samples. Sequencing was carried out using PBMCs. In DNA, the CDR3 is TGTGCCATCAGTGAGCAGGGACAGGGGAACTACAATGAGCAGTTCTTC. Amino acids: CAISEQGQGNYNEQFF.